These 14 T cell receptor beta chains originate from one sample sequenced in a study of blood T cell repertoires in COVID-19. Sequenced by immunoSEQ multiplex PCR; TCRdb stores in-frame clones only, minus some. Here the sample spans about 170,000 clones, 87% being singletons. Sequenced material: peripheral blood. These receptors were obtained from a man between 18 and 35 years old with active or convalescent COVID-19.

The chain uses TRBV4-3 and TRBJ2-1; 12 bases fit TRBD2. V gave up 4 bases and J gave up 10 bases; unmatched junction bases: 23. The germline V gene has CDR1 LGHNA and CDR2 YSLEER. CDR3 length: 20 amino acids. CDR3 nucleotides: TGCGCCAGCAGCCCCAACCGGATCCGGGGGGCTAGCGGGAGGGTTGGGGAGCAGTTCTTC. It yields the protein CASSPNRIRGASGRVGEQFF.

The V call is TRBV5-1, the J call TRBJ2-1, with D maybe TRBD2 (7 bases). Trimming took off 3 bases at V and 1 base at J, with 17 bases between the two ends. CDR1 SGHRS and CDR2 YFSETQ come from the germline V gene. The CDR3 is 17 residues long. The DNA of the CDR3 is TGCGCCAGCAGCTCAGGGAGGGGGGCCGGATCCTACAATGAGCAGTTCTTC. Translated: CASSSGRGAGSYNEQFF.

V is TRBV10-3 and J is TRBJ1-1; TRBD1 matches at 7 bases. The trim removed 6 bases at V and 4 bases at J, leaving 5 bases unmatched. Germline lookup yields CDR1 ENHRY and CDR2 SYGVKD. The CDR3 runs 13 residues. CDR3 region: CAISPTGSTEAFF. In nucleotides, the CDR3 is TGTGCCATCAGCCCGACAGGGAGCACTGAAGCTTTCTTT.

The gene calls are TRBV19 and TRBJ2-1; TRBD2 is a possible D gene (6 bases). The V gene lost 6 bases and the J gene lost 11 bases, with 17 bases spanning the gap. Germline loops: CDR1 LNHDA, CDR2 SQIVND (reference sequence). The length of the CDR3 is 13 residues. As DNA, the CDR3 is TGTGCCAGTAGAGATAGGACGGGAGCCAAGCAGTTCTTC. Translating it yields CASRDRTGAKQFF.

The gene calls are TRBV5-1 and TRBJ2-3, with D possibly being TRBD2 (6 bases). Trimming removed 7 bases at V and 3 bases at J, with 15 bases between. The CDR3 has 14 residues. CDR1 is SGHRS and CDR2 is YFSETQ in the germline V gene. CDR3 amino acids: CASLIADETDTQYF. The CDR3 DNA is TGCGCCAGCCTGATAGCGGATGAGACAGATACGCAGTATTTT. The whole variable domain, remainder taken from reference TRBV5-1 and TRBJ2-3, is KAGVTQTPRYLIKTRGQQVTLSCSPISGHRSVSWYQQTPGQGLQFLFEYFSETQRNKGNFPGRFSGRQFSNSRSEMNVSTLELGDSALYLCASLIADETDTQYFGPGTRLTVL.

The chain uses TRBV24-1 and TRBJ1-5, with D perhaps TRBD1 (6 bases). V dropped 0 bases and J dropped 4 bases, with 6 bases sitting between them. Germline CDR1 is KGHDR and CDR2 is SFDVKD. This CDR3 contains 14 residues. CDR3 sequence: CATSDLQGNQPQHF. The CDR3 DNA reads TGTGCCACCAGTGATTTGCAGGGGAATCAGCCCCAGCATTTT.

This clone appeared a few times. V is TRBV7-9 and J is TRBJ1-4; 11 nucleotides align to TRBD1. The length of the CDR3 is 16 residues. J lost 8 bases, V lost 4 bases, and 9 bases had no gene match. Per germline, CDR1 SEHNR and CDR2 FQNEAQ (reference sequence). The chain's CDR3 is CASSSLPGQGGEKLFF. CDR3 nucleotide sequence: TGTGCCAGCAGCTCGTTACCGGGACAGGGGGGCGAAAAACTGTTTTTT.

This chain uses TRBV18 with TRBJ1-1, with D possibly being TRBD1 (5 bases). The germline V gene has CDR1 KGHSH and CDR2 LQKENI. Deletions cut 3 bases from V and 1 base from J, with 12 bases between. The CDR3 totals 15 residues. CDR3 region: CASSPQDGGNTEAFF. The CDR3 nucleotides read TGTGCCAGCTCACCCCAGGACGGGGGGAACACTGAAGCTTTCTTT.

This sequence joins TRBV24-1 and TRBJ2-5, with 7 bases lining up with TRBD1. Trimming took 5 bases from V and 0 from J; bases not matched to a gene: 5. Germline loops: CDR1 KGHDR, CDR2 SFDVKD. The CDR3 spans 15 residues. The CDR3, as DNA: TGTGCCACCAGTGCCCTTGACAGGGACCAAGAGACCCAGTACTTC. Encoded protein: CATSALDRDQETQYF.

CDR3 region: CASSLNRGEQYV. The CDR3 coding sequence is TGTGCCAGCAGCCTAAACCGGGGCGAGCAGTACGTC. This chain connects TRBV11-1 to TRBJ2-7; tentative D call: TRBD2 (5 bases). This CDR3 has 12 amino acids. Germline V gives CDR1 SGHAT, CDR2 FQDESV (reference sequence). The germline V and J ends were trimmed by 5 bases and 6 bases, with 11 bases remaining between them.

The V and J genes are TRBV7-3 and TRBJ1-1; D might be TRBD1 (5 bases). Trimming took 5 bases from V and 4 from J, leaving 23 bases between them. CDR3 length equals 17 residues. Germline V CDR1 and CDR2: SGHTA, FQGTGA. CDR3 in DNA: TGTGCCAGCAGCCCTTCTAGGCCAGGGCGGTATATCACTGAAGCTTTCTTT. Translation: CASSPSRPGRYITEAFF.

The sample holds a few counts of this clone. This chain connects TRBV6-5 to TRBJ1-5, with 7 bases that match TRBD1. Germline trimming cut 11 bases from V and 5 bases from J; bases unmatched to any gene: 12. CDR1 is MNHEY, CDR2 SVGAGI, per germline. The CDR3 length is 14 residues. CDR3 loop: CAGQTGESDQPQHF. CDR3 nucleotide sequence: TGTGCCGGACAAACAGGGGAGAGTGATCAGCCCCAGCATTTT.

This clone was counted a few times. The chain combines TRBV15 with TRBJ1-5; D not certain. Trimming left V 0 bases short and J 3 bases short, with 9 bases between. This CDR3 contains 15 residues. The germline gives CDR1 LNHNV, CDR2 YYDKDF (reference sequence). CDR3 loop: CATSRDEDTNQPQHF. In DNA, the CDR3 is TGTGCCACCAGCAGAGATGAGGATACCAATCAGCCCCAGCATTTT.

The rearrangement uses TRBV7-9 and TRBJ2-1; D is unresolved. V lost 3 bases, J lost 0 bases, and 6 bases lay in between. This CDR3 spans 14 amino acids. Germline lookup yields CDR1 SEHNR and CDR2 FQNEAQ (reference sequence). The DNA of the CDR3 is TGTGCCAGCAGCTTCCGGAGCTCCTACAATGAGCAGTTCTTC. The encoded protein is CASSFRSSYNEQFF.